A single sample is the source of the 15 T cell receptor beta chains below, sequenced in a study of cytomegalovirus exposure and HLA in healthy donors. PCR primers comprised 60 Vbeta and 13 Jbeta primers. Assay used: immunoSEQ multiplex PCR; TCRdb lists only in-frame clones, some missing. Altogether roughly 150,000 clones are present, approximately 61% being singletons, with the ten largest covering 1.6%. Sequencing used PBMCs. The receptors were sampled from a human donor in good health.

This clone occurred a few times. This chain uses TRBV28 with TRBJ2-5; 16 nucleotides agree with TRBD2. V was clipped by 6 bases and J by 11 bases; unmatched bases: 15. Germline CDR1 MDHEN, CDR2 SYDVKM. There are 17 residues in the CDR3. The CDR3 region has the DNA TGTGCCAGCAGCTACATAGGGACTAGCGGGAGGGGCGGGGAGCAGTACTTC. Protein sequence: CASSYIGTSGRGGEQYF.

A few counts support this clone. The rearrangement joins TRBV10-3 to TRBJ1-5, with D hard to call. Germline CDR1 is ENHRY and CDR2 is SYGVKD. This CDR3 spans 15 amino acids. V was pared by 0 bases and J by 4 bases, with 10 bases between. The DNA for the CDR3 is TGTGCCATCAGTGAGTCCGTGTTCTCTAATCAGCCCCAGCATTTT. It yields the protein CAISESVFSNQPQHF.

This clone is a singleton in its sample. The chain combines TRBV19 with TRBJ1-5, with D possibly matching TRBD1 (6 bases). V lost 6 bases to trimming and J lost 0 bases, with 9 bases between them. CDR1 and CDR2 from the germline V gene are LNHDA and SQIVND (reference sequence). CDR3 length: 14 residues. The DNA of the CDR3 is TGTGCCAGTAGACAGGGCGGTAGCAATCAGCCCCAGCATTTT. Protein product: CASRQGGSNQPQHF.

The chain combines TRBV6-1 with TRBJ2-5, with D perhaps TRBD1 (6 bases). V dropped 10 bases and J dropped 5 bases, with 14 bases sitting between them. The CDR3 is 12 residues long. CDR1 is MNHNS, CDR2 SASEGT, per germline. The DNA for the CDR3 is TGTGCCACACACAGGGATCTGGAGACCCAGTACTTC. Its translation: CATHRDLETQYF.

This chain uses TRBV15 with TRBJ2-1; D is possibly TRBD2 (5 bases). V lost 3 bases and J 8 bases, leaving 20 bases between the germline ends. The CDR3 totals 16 residues. In germline, CDR1 is LNHNV, CDR2 YYDKDF (reference sequence). The CDR3 DNA is TGTGCCACCAGCAGGGCGTTGGTGGTCCTCGGGGATGAGCAGTTCTTC. This translates into CATSRALVVLGDEQFF.

The V call is TRBV6-1, the J call TRBJ1-2; D is ambiguous. With 0 bases removed from V and 4 bases from J, the gap between germline ends came to 12 bases. The CDR3 runs to 15 residues. Germline values: CDR1 MNHNS, CDR2 SASEGT. The CDR3 DNA follows: TGTGCCAGCAGTGAAGCCTTGAGACTCACCTATGGCTACACCTTC. Translated, it gives CASSEALRLTYGYTF.

The chain uses TRBV2 and TRBJ2-5; TRBD2 agrees at 12 bases. The V gene end was trimmed by 7 bases and the J gene end by 5 bases; junction bases not matched to a gene: 2. CDR1 and CDR2 (germline): SNHLY, FYNNEI. CDR3 size: 13 residues. The CDR3 here is CASTSGREETQYF. CDR3 sequence (DNA): TGTGCCAGCACTAGCGGGAGGGAGGAGACCCAGTACTTC.

The sample holds a few counts of this clone. This chain uses TRBV11-2 with TRBJ2-1, with 12 bases lining up with TRBD2. CDR3 length equals 16 residues. CDR1 is SGHAT and CDR2 is FQNNGV in the germline V gene. V was clipped by 6 bases and J by 0 bases; unmatched bases: 3. CDR3 coding DNA: TGTGCCAGCAGGCCGGGACTAGCGGGCTCCTACAATGAGCAGTTCTTC. It specifies CASRPGLAGSYNEQFF.

This clone was found a few times. The DNA of the CDR3 is TGTGCCATCAGTGAATCGACTAGCGGAATCATGACGCAGTATTTT. Protein: CAISESTSGIMTQYF. J is TRBJ2-3 and V is TRBV10-3, with 9 positions matching TRBD2. The CDR3 covers 15 residues. V was pared by 3 bases and J by 9 bases, with 10 bases of the junction left unmatched. Germline V gene lookup returns CDR1 ENHRY and CDR2 SYGVKD.

In regard to this clone: An end of the junction does not agree with germline; a read error may underlie this. The chain is built from TRBV29-1 and TRBJ1-2; 10 nucleotides line up with TRBD1. The germline CDR1 and CDR2 sequences are SQVTM and ANQGSEA. The CDR3 sequence is 14 residues long. CDR3: CSLEGTGDRYGYTF. CDR3 DNA sequence: TGCAGCCTTGAAGGGACAGGGGATCGGTATGGCTACACCTTC.

The chain uses TRBV11-3 and TRBJ2-7; 8 nucleotides agree with TRBD2. After removal of 1 base from V and 3 bases from J, the junction contained 5 bases not matched to a gene. CDR1 and CDR2 (germline): SGHNT, YENEEA. This CDR3 spans 15 amino acids. CDR3 region: CASSLVGSGDYEQYF. In DNA form, the CDR3 reads TGTGCCAGCAGCTTAGTCGGTAGCGGGGACTACGAGCAGTACTTC.

The J gene is TRBJ2-4, the V gene TRBV5-6; possibly TRBD2 for D (5 bases). Per the germline V gene, CDR1 is SGHDT and CDR2 is YYEEEE. The V end was cut by 2 bases, the J end by 0 bases, with 9 bases between. This CDR3 has 15 residues. Here the CDR3 DNA reads TGTGCCAGCAGCTTCGAGGGCCTAGCCAAAAACATTCAGTACTTC. Translation gives CASSFEGLAKNIQYF.

CDR3 in amino acids: CASSLPGGGGGELFF. CDR3 DNA: TGTGCCAGCAGTTTACCGGGGGGAGGAGGCGGGGAGCTGTTTTTT. V and J are TRBV28 and TRBJ2-2; 7 bases agree with TRBD2. The CDR3 covers 15 residues. CDR1 and CDR2 from the germline V gene are MDHEN and SYDVKM. V lost 2 bases and J lost 7; bases outside the gene matches: 7.

This clone has only a few counts. The gene calls are TRBV10-3 and TRBJ2-1; 8 nucleotides match TRBD2. Germline values: CDR1 ENHRY, CDR2 SYGVKD. The V segment lost 8 bases and the J segment 5 bases; nucleotides outside the gene matches: 8. The length of the CDR3 is 14 residues. CDR3 sequence reads: CAIGGTRGNNEQFF. The CDR3 DNA reads TGTGCCATCGGGGGGACTAGGGGGAACAATGAGCAGTTCTTC.

The rearrangement uses TRBV7-3 and TRBJ2-1; 7 nucleotides match TRBD2. V lost 2 bases to trimming and J lost 4 bases; unmatched junction nucleotides: 5. The CDR3 is 15 residues long. CDR1 SGHTA and CDR2 FQGTGA come from the germline V gene. The CDR3 region has the DNA TGTGCCAGCAGCTTACGGGGGGACTTTTACAATGAGCAGTTCTTC. This codes for CASSLRGDFYNEQFF.